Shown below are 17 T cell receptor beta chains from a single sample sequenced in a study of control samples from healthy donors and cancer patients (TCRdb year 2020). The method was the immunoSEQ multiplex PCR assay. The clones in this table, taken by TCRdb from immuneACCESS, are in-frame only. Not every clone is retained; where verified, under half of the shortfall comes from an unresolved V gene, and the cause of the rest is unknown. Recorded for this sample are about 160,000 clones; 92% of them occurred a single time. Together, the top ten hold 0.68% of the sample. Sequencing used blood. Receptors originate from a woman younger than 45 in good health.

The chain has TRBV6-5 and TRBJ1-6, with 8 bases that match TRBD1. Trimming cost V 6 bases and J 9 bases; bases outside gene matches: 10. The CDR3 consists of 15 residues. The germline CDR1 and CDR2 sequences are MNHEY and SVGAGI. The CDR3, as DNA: TGTGCCAGCAGCCCCTCCGCCGGGACAGGTTCACCCCTCCACTTT. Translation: CASSPSAGTGSPLHF.

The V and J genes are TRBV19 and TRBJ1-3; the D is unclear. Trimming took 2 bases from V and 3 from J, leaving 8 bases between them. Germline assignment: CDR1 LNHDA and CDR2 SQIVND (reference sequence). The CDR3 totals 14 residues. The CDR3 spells CASSITGGGNTIYF. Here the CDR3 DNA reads TGTGCCAGTAGTATAACCGGAGGTGGAAACACCATATATTTT.

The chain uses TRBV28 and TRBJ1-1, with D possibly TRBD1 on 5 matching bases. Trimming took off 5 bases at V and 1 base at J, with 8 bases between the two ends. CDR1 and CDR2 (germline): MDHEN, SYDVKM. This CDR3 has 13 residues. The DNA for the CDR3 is TGTGCCAGCAGTATTGGGGGGAACACTGAAGCTTTCTTT. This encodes CASSIGGNTEAFF.

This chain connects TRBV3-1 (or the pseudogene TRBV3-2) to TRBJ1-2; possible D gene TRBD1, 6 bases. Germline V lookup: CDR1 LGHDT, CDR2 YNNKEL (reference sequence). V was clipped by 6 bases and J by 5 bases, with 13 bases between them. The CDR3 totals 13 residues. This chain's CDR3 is CASRLGGGYGYTF. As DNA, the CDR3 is TGTGCCAGCAGACTAGGGGGGGGATATGGCTACACCTTC.

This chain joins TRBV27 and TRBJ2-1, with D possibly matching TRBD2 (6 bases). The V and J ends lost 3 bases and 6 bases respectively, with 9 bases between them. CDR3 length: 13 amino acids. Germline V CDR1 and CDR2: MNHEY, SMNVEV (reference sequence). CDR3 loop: CASSFSSGNEQFF. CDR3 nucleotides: TGTGCCAGCAGTTTTAGTAGCGGCAATGAGCAGTTCTTC.

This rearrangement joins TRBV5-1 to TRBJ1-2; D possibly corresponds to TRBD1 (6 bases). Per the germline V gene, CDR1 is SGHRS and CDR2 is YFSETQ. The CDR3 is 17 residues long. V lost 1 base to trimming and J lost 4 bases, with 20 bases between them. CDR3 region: CASSLTLPQGVGYGYTF. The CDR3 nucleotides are TGCGCCAGCAGCTTGACCCTCCCACAGGGTGTGGGCTATGGCTACACCTTC.

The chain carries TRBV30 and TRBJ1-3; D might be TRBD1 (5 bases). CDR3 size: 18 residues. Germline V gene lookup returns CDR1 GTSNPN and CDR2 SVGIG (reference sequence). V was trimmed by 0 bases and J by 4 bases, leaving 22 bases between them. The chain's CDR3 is CAWSVRDRDPIGGNTIYF. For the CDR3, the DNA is TGTGCCTGGAGTGTACGAGATCGGGACCCGATAGGAGGAAACACCATATATTTT.

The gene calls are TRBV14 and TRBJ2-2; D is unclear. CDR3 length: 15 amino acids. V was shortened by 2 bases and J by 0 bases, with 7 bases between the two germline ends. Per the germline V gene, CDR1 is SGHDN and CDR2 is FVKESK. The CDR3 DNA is TGTGCCAGCAGCCAATGGACGGCGAACACCGGGGAGCTGTTTTTT. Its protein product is CASSQWTANTGELFF.

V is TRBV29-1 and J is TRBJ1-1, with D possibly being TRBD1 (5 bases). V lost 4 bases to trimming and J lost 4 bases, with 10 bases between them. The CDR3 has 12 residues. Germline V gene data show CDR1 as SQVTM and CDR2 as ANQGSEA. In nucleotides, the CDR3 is TGCAGCGTTGGACAGTTGGGCACTGAAGCTTTCTTT. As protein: CSVGQLGTEAFF.

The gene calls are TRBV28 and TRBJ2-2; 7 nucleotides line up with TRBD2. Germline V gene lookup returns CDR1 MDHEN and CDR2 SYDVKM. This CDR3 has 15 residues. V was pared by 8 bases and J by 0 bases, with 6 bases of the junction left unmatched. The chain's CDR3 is CASASGTTNTGELFF. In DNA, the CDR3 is TGTGCCAGCGCTTCCGGGACTACGAACACCGGGGAGCTGTTTTTT. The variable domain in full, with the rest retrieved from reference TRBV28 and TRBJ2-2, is DVKVTQSSRYLVKRTGEKVFLECVQDMDHENMFWYRQDPGLGLRLIYFSYDVKMKEKGDIPEGYSVSREKKERFSLILESASTNQTSMYLCASASGTTNTGELFFGEGSRLTVL.

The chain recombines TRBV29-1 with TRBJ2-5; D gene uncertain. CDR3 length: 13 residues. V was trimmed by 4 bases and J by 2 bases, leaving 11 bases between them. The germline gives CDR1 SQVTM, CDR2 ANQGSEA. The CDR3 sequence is CSVGSGYQETQYF. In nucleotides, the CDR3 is TGCAGCGTTGGATCGGGTTATCAAGAGACCCAGTACTTC.

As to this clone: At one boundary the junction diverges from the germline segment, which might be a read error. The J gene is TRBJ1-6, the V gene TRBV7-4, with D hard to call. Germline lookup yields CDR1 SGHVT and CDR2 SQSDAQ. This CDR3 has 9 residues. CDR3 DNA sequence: TGTGCCAGCAGCCCGCAACGACTTTTT. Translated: CASSPQRLF.

CDR3 amino acids: CASSTKTDTQYF. CDR3 in DNA: TGTGCCAGCAGCACTAAGACGGATACGCAGTATTTT. The chain couples TRBV7-2 to TRBJ2-3, with D unclear. Germline V CDR1 and CDR2: SGHTA, FQGNSA. This CDR3 contains 12 residues. Trimming took 5 bases from V and 6 from J, leaving 9 bases between them.

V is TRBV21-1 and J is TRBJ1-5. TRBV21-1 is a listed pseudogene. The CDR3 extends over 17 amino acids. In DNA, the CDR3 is TGTGCCAGCAGCAAAGGGAGGGACCGACAAAACAATCAGCCCCAGCATTTT. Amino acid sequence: CASSKGRDRQNNQPQHF.

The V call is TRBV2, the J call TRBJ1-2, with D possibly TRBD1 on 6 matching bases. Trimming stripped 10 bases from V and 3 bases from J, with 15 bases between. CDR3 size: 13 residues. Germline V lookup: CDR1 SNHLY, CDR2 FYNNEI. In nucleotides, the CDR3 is TGTGCCACCACTAGGACAGTCTACTATGGCTACACCTTC. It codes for CATTRTVYYGYTF.

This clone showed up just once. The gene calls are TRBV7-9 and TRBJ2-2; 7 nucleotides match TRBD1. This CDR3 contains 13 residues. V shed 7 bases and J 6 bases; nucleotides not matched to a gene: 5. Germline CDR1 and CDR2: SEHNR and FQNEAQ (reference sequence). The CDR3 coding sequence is TGTGCCAGCACCAAGACAGGGTCCGGGGAGCTGTTTTTT. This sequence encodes CASTKTGSGELFF.

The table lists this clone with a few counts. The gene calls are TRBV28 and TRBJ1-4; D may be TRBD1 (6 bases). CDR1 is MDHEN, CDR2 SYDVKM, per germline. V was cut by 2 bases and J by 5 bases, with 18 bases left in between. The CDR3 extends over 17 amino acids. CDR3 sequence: CASSLEGQGSGNEKLFF. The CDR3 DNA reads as TGTGCCAGCAGTTTAGAGGGCCAGGGGAGCGGAAATGAAAAACTGTTTTTT.